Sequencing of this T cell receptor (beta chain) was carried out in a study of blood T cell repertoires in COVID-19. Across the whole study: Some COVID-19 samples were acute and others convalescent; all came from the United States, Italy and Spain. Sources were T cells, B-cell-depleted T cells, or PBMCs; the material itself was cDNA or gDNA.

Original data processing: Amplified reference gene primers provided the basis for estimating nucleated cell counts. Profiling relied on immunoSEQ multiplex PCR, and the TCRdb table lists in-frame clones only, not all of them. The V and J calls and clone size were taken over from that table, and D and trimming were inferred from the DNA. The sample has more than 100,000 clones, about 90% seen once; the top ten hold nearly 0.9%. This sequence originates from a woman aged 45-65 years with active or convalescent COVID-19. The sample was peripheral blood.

The CDR3 nucleotides are TGTGCCAGCAGCTACCCAGGACAGTTGGGGCCCTCCTACGAGCAGTACTTC. It yields the protein CASSYPGQLGPSYEQYF. The chain joins TRBV5-6 to TRBJ2-7; D is perhaps TRBD1 (6 bases). The CDR3 spans 17 residues. Trimming took 3 bases from V and 0 from J, leaving 19 bases between them. Germline V gene sequence: CDR1 SGHDT, CDR2 YYEEEE.